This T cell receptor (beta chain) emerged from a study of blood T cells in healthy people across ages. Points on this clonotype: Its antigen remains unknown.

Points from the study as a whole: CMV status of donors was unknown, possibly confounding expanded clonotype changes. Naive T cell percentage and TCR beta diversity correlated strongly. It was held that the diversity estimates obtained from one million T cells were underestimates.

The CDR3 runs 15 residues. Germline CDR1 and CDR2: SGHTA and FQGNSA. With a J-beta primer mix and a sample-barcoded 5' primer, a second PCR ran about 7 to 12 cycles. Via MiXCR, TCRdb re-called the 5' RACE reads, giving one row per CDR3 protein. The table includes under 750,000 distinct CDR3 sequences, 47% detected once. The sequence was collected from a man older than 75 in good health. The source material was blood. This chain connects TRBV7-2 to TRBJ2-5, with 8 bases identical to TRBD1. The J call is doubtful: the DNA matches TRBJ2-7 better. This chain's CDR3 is CASSFVGTGGYEQYF. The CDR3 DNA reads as TGTGCCAGCAGCTTTGTGGGCACAGGGGGTTACGAGCAGTACTTC.